The clone carrying this T cell receptor beta chain was counted between two and nine times. Its antigen is not known. CDR1 is LGHDT, CDR2 YNNKEL, per germline (reference sequence). The CDR3 has 15 residues. The ends lost 5 bases at V and 7 bases at J; junction bases unmatched: 10. The data belong to a study of T-cell memory formation after mild COVID-19. Study summary: Clustering of TCRs was largely donor specific.

Study-level findings and limits: Second-wave clones peaking on day 37 lacked confirmed SARS-CoV-2 specificity.

From 5'RACE with constant-segment primers came TCR alpha and TCR beta cDNA libraries that carried sample barcodes and UMIs. MiXCR, run by TCRdb on the 5' RACE reads, gives a single entry per CDR3 protein. The sample yields some 210,000 distinct CDR3 sequences, approximately 16% seen once. This receptor was obtained from an adult woman who had mild COVID-19 (a few samples of this study predate the infection). Cell type and time point are not known. The V gene is TRBV3-1, the J gene TRBJ2-1; 8 positions match TRBD2. The source material was PBMCs or a T cell subset sorted from them (not recorded which). The CDR3: CASSSFPGGRNEQFF. As DNA, the CDR3 is TGTGCCAGCAGCTCCTTCCCGGGGGGGCGGAATGAGCAGTTCTTC.